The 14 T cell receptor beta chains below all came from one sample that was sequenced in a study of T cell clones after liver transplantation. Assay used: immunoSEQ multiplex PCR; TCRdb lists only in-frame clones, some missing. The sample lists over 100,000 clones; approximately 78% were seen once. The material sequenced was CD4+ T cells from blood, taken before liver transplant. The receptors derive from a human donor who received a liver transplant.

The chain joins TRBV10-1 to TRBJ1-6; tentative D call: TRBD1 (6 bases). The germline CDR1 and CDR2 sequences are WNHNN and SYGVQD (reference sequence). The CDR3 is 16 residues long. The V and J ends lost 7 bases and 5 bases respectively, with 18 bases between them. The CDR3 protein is CASITGTGSDNSPLHF. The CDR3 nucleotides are TGCGCCAGCATAACCGGAACAGGGTCTGATAATTCACCCCTCCACTTT.

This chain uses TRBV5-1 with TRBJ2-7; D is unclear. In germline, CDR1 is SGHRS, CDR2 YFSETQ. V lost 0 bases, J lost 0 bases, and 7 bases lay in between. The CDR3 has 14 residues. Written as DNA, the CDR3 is TGCGCCAGCAGCTTGGAGGTCAGCTCCTACGAGCAGTACTTC. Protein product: CASSLEVSSYEQYF. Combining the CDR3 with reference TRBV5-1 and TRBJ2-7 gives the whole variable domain KAGVTQTPRYLIKTRGQQVTLSCSPISGHRSVSWYQQTPGQGLQFLFEYFSETQRNKGNFPGRFSGRQFSNSRSEMNVSTLELGDSALYLCASSLEVSSYEQYFGPGTRLTVT.

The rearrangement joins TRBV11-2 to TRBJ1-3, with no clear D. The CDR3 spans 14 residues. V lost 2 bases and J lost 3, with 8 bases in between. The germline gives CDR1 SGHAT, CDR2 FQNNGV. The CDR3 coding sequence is TGTGCCAGCAGCTTATATGGTCTTGGAAACACCATATATTTT. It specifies CASSLYGLGNTIYF.

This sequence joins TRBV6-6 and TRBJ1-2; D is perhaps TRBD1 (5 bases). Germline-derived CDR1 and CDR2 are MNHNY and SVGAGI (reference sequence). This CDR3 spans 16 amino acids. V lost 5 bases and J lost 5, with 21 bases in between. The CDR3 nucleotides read TGTGCCAGCAGTCCTCCCTCCGACAGATTGACATATGGCTACACCTTC. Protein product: CASSPPSDRLTYGYTF.

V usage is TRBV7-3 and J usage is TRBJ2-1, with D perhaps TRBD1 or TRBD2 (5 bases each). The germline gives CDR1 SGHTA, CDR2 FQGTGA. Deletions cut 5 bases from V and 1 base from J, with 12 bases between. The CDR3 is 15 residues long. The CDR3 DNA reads TGTGCCAGCAGCGGGGGTCAATTTTCCTACAATGAGCAGTTCTTC. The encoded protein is CASSGGQFSYNEQFF.

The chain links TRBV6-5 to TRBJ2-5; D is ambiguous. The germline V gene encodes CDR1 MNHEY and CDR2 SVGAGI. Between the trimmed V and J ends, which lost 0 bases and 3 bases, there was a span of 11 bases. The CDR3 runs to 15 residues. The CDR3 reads CASSYSMLAKETQYF. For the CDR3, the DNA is TGTGCCAGCAGTTACTCGATGTTAGCCAAAGAGACCCAGTACTTC.

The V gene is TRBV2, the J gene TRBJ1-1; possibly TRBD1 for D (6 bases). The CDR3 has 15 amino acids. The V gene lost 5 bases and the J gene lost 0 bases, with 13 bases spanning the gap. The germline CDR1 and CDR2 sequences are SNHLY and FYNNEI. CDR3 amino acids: CASSRRGDVNTEAFF. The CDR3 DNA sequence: TGTGCCAGCAGTAGGAGGGGGGATGTGAACACTGAAGCTTTCTTT. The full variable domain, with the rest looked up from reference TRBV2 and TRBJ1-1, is EPEVTQTPSHQVTQMGQEVILRCVPISNHLYFYWYRQILGQKVEFLVSFYNNEISEKSEIFDDQFSVERPDGSNFTLKIRSTKLEDSAMYFCASSRRGDVNTEAFFGQGTRLTVV.

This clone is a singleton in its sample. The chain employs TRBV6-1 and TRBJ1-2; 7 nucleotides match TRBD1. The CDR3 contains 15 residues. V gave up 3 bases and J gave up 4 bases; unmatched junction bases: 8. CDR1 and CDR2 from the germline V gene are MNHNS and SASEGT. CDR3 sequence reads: CASSEGRGLGYGYTF. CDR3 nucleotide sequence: TGTGCCAGCAGTGAGGGCAGGGGGTTAGGCTATGGCTACACCTTC.

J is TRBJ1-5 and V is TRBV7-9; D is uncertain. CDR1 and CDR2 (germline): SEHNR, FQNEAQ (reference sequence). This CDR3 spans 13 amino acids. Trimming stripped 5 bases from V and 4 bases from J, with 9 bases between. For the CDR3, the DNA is TGTGCCAGCAGCGGCGTCGGTAATCAGCCCCAGCATTTT. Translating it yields CASSGVGNQPQHF.

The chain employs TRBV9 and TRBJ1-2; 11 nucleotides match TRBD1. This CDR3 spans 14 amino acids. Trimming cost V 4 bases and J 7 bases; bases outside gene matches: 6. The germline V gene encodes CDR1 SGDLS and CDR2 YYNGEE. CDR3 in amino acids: CASSPDRGRGGYTF. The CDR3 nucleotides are TGTGCCAGCAGCCCGGACAGGGGGCGAGGTGGCTACACCTTC.

Here the CDR3 DNA reads TGTGCCAGCAGTGCAACCGGGACTCCTAAGGGGGAGCTGTTTTTT. Its protein product is CASSATGTPKGELFF. The chain couples TRBV28 to TRBJ2-2, with a possible D match to TRBD2 (6 bases). This CDR3 region has 15 residues. Trimming shortened V by 5 bases and J by 8 bases, and 18 bases separated the two germline ends. Germline values: CDR1 MDHEN, CDR2 SYDVKM.

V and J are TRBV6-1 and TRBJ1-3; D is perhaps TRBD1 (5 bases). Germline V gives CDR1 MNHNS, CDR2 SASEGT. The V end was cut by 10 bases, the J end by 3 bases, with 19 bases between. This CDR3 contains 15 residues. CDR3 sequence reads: CAIEGRDRIGNTIYF. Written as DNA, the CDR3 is TGTGCCATCGAGGGGAGGGATCGGATTGGAAACACCATATATTTT.

In nucleotides, the CDR3 is TGTGCCAGCAGTTCATGGGGGTTTGGAAACACCATATATTTT. Translated: CASSSWGFGNTIYF. The chain uses TRBV27 and TRBJ1-3; tentative D call: TRBD1 (5 bases). CDR3 length: 14 amino acids. CDR1 is MNHEY and CDR2 is SMNVEV in the germline V gene (reference sequence). V gave up 4 bases and J gave up 3 bases, with 10 bases separating them.

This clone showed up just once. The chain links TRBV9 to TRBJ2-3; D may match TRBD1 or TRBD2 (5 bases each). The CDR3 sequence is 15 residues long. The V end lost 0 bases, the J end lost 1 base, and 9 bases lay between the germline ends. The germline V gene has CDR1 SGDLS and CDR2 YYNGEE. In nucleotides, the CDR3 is TGTGCCAGCAGCGTAGGGCAGGGAGGCACAGATACGCAGTATTTT. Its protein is CASSVGQGGTDTQYF.